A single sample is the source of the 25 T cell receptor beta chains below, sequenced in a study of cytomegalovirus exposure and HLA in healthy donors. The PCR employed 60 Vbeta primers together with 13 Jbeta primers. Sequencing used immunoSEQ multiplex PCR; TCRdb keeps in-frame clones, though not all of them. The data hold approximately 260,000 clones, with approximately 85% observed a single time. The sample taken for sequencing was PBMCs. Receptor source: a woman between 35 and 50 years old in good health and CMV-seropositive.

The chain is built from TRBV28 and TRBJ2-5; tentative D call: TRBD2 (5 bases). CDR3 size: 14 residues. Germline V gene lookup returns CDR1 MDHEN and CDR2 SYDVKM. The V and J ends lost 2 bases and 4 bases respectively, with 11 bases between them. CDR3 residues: CASSLPTGGETQYF. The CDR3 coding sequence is TGTGCCAGCAGTTTACCTACTGGAGGAGAGACCCAGTACTTC.

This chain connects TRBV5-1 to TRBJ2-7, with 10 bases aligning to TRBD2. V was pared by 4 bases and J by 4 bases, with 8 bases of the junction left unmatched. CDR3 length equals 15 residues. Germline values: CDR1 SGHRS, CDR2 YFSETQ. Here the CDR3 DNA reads TGCGCCAGCAGCGGAGGAGCGGGAGGGAAATACGAGCAGTACTTC. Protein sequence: CASSGGAGGKYEQYF. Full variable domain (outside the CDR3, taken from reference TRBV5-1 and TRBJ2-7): KAGVTQTPRYLIKTRGQQVTLSCSPISGHRSVSWYQQTPGQGLQFLFEYFSETQRNKGNFPGRFSGRQFSNSRSEMNVSTLELGDSALYLCASSGGAGGKYEQYFGPGTRLTVT.

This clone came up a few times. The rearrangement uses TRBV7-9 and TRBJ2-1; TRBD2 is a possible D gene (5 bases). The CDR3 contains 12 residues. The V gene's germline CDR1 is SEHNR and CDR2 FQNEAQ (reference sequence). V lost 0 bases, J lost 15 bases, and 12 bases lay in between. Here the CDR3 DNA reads TGTGCCAGCAGCTTAGCGGTAGGACTCCTGTTCTTC. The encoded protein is CASSLAVGLLFF. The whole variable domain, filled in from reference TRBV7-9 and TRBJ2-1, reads DTGVSQNPRHKITKRGQNVTFRCDPISEHNRLYWYRQTLGQGPEFLTYFQNEAQLEKSRLLSDRFSAERPKGSFSTLEIQRTEQGDSAMYLCASSLAVGLLFFGPGTRLTVL.

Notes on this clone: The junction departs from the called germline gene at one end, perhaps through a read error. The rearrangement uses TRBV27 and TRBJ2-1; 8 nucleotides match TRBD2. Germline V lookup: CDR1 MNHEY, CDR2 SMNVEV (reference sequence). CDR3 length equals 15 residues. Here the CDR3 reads CASSPGGGSDNEQFF. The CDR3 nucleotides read TGTGCCAGCAGTCCCGGGGGGGGCTCCGACAATGAGCAGTTCTTC.

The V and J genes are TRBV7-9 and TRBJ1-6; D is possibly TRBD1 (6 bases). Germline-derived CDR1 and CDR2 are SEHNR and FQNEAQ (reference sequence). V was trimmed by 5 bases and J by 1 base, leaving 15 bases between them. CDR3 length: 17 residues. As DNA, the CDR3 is TGTGCCAGCAGCCAGCTACAGGGTTCATCCTATAATTCACCCCTCCACTTT. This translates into CASSQLQGSSYNSPLHF.

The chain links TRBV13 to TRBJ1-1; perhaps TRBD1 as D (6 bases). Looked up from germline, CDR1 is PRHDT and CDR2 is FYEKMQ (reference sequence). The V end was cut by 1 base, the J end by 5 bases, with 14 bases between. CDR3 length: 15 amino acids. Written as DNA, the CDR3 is TGTGCCAGCAGCTTAGCTGGACAGTGGGGGACTGAAGCTTTCTTT. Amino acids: CASSLAGQWGTEAFF. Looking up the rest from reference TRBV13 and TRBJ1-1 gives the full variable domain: AAGVIQSPRHLIKEKRETATLKCYPIPRHDTVYWYQQGPGQDPQFLISFYEKMQSDKGSIPDRFSAQQFSDYHSELNMSSLELGDSALYFCASSLAGQWGTEAFFGQGTRLTVV.

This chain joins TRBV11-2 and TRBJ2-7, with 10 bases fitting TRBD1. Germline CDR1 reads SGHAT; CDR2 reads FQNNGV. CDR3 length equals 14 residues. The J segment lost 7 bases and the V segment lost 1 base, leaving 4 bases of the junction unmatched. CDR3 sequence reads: CASSLGGTGVEQYF. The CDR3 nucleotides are TGTGCCAGCAGCTTAGGAGGGACAGGGGTGGAGCAGTACTTC.

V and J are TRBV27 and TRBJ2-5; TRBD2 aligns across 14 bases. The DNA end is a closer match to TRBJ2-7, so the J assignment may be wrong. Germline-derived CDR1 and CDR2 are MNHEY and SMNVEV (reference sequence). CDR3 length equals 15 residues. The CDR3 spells CASSARLAGGYEQYF. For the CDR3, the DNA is TGTGCCAGCAGTGCCCGACTAGCGGGAGGGTACGAGCAGTACTTC.

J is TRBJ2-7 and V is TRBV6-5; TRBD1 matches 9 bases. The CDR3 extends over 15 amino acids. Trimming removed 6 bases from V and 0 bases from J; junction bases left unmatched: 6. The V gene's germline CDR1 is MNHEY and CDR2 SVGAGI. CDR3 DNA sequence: TGTGCCAGCAGAGGGACAGGGTCGTCCTCCTACGAGCAGTACTTC. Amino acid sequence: CASRGTGSSSYEQYF.

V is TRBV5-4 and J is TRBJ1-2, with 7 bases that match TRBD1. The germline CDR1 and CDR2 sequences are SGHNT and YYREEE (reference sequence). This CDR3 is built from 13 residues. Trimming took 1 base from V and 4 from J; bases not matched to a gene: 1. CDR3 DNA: TGTGCCAGCAGCTTGCCAGGGGGCTATGGCTACACCTTC. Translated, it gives CASSLPGGYGYTF.

The CDR3 nucleotides are TGTGCCAGCAGACTCGACAGCTCTGGAAACACCATATATTTT. It is translated as CASRLDSSGNTIYF. The chain uses TRBV2 and TRBJ1-3; weak D call: TRBD1 (5 bases). The CDR3 has 14 residues. Germline CDR1 reads SNHLY; CDR2 reads FYNNEI. V lost 6 bases and J 0 bases, leaving 9 bases between the germline ends.

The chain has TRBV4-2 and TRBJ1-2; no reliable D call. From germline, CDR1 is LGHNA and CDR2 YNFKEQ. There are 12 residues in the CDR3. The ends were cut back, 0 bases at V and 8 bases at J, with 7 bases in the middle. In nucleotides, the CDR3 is TGTGCCAGCAGCCAAGAGGGCTTAGGCTACACCTTC. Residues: CASSQEGLGYTF.

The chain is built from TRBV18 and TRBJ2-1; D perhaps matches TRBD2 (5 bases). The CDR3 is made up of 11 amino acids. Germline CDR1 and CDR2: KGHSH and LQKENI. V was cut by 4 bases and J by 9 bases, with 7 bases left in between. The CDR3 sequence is CASSQGSEQFF. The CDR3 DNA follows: TGTGCCAGCTCACAAGGGAGTGAGCAGTTCTTC.

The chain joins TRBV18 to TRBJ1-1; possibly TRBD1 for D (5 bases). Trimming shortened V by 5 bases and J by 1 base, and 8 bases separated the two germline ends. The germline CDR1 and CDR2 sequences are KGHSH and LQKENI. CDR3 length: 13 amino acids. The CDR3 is CASSDDRNTEAFF. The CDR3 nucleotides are TGTGCCAGCTCAGACGACAGGAACACTGAAGCTTTCTTT.

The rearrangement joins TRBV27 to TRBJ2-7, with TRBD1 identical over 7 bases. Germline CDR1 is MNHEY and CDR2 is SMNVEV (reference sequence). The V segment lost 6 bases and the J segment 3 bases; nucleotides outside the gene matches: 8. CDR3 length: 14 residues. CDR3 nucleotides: TGTGCCAGCAGCCCGGACACAGGGGTCTACGAGCAGTACTTC. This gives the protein CASSPDTGVYEQYF.

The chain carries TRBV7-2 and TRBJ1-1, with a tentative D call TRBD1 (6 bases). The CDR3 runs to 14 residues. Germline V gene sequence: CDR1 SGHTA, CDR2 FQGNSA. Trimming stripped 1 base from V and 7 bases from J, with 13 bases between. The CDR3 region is CASSLEAQGSEAFF. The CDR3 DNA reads TGTGCCAGCAGCTTAGAAGCGCAGGGGAGTGAAGCTTTCTTT.

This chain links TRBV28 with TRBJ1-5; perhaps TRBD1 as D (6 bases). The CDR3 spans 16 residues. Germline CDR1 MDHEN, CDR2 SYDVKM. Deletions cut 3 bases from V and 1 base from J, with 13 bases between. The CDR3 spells CASSFQGPGSNQPQHF. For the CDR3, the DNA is TGTGCCAGCAGTTTTCAGGGGCCAGGGAGCAATCAGCCCCAGCATTTT.

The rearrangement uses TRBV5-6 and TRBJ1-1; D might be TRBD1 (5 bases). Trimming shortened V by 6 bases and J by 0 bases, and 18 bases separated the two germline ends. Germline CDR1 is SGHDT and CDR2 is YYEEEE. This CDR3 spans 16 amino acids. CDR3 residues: CASNFRVSWLNTEAFF. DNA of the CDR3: TGTGCCAGCAACTTCAGGGTGTCGTGGTTGAACACTGAAGCTTTCTTT.

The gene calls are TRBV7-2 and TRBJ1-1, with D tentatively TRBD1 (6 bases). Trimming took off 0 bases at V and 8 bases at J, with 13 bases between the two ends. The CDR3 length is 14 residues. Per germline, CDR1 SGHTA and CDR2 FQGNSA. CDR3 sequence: CASSLAFRGMEAFF. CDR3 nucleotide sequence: TGTGCCAGCAGCTTAGCTTTCAGGGGTATGGAAGCTTTCTTT.

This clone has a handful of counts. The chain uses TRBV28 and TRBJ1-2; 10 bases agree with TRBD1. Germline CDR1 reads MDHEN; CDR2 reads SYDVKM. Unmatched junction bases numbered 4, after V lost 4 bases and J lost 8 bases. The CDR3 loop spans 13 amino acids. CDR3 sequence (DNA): TGTGCCAGCAGTTGGGACAGGGGCTCCGGCTACACCTTC. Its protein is CASSWDRGSGYTF.

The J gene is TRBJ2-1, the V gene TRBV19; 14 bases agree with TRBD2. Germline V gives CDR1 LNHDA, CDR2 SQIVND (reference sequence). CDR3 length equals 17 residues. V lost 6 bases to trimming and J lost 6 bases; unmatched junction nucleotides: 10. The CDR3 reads CASSPSGLAGESNEQFF. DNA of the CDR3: TGTGCCAGTAGCCCATCGGGACTAGCGGGAGAAAGCAATGAGCAGTTCTTC.

In DNA, the CDR3 is TGTGCCAGCAGCTTATTGGGACTAGCCCCCAATGAGCAGTTCTTC. Translated, it gives CASSLLGLAPNEQFF. The chain recombines TRBV7-2 with TRBJ2-1; 9 nucleotides line up with TRBD2. Trimming cost V 2 bases and J 6 bases; bases outside gene matches: 5. Looked up from germline, CDR1 is SGHTA and CDR2 is FQGNSA. The CDR3 length is 15 residues.

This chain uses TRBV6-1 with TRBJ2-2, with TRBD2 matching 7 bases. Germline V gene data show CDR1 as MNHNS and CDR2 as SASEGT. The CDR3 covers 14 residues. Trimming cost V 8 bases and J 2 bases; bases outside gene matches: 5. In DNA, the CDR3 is TGTGCCAGCTGGGGGGGAGTCAACACCGGGGAGCTGTTTTTT. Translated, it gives CASWGGVNTGELFF.

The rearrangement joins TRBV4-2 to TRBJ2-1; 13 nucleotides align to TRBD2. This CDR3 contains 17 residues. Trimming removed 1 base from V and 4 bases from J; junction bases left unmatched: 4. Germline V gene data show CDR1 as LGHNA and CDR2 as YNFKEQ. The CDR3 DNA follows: TGTGCCAGCAGCCAAGGGACTAGCGGGAGCGTGTACAATGAGCAGTTCTTC. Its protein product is CASSQGTSGSVYNEQFF.

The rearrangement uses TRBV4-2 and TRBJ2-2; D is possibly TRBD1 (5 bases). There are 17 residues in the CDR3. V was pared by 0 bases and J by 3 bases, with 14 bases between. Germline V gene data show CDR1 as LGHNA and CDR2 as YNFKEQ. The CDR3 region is CASSQEGVVIDTGELFF. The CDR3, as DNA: TGTGCCAGCAGCCAAGAAGGGGTGGTGATAGACACCGGGGAGCTGTTTTTT.